A selection of T cell receptor beta chains follows, all from one sample in a study of CXCR3-negative and CXCR3-positive naive CD8 T cells. From the 5' RACE reads, TCRdb lists one entry per CDR3 protein and no DNA. The sample has 45,000 to 70,000 distinct CDR3 sequences, and its top ten clones hold under 25%. Input material: memory CD8+ T cells from blood. The receptors derive from a human donor in good health. Some clones in this sample may be carry-over from other donors' samples. CDR3s include the opening cysteine and the closing phenylalanine or tryptophan.

V gene	J gene	CDR3 protein
TRBV29-1	TRBJ2-3	CSVEEAAPASTDTQYF
TRBV19	TRBJ2-3	CASSPDIGTRPDTQYF
TRBV4-3	TRBJ2-1	CASSQDRIVQNEQFF
TRBV7-8	TRBJ2-2	CASSQTRARGGTGELFF
TRBV6-1	TRBJ2-1	CASSDIQGAYNEQFF
TRBV7-9	TRBJ2-1	CASSSLEGGGFTEQFF
TRBV28	TRBJ2-3	CATRGPTDTQYF
TRBV19	TRBJ2-7	CATSPRGEGGKYAEQYF
TRBV5-1	TRBJ2-2	CASSTTGKTGELFF
TRBV27	TRBJ2-1	CASSITGPSYNEQFF
TRBV7-9	TRBJ2-1	CASSRLGQSLNEQFF
TRBV29-1	TRBJ2-1	CSVERGNNEQFF
TRBV25-1	TRBJ1-5	CARPNVRDRTSNQPQHF
TRBV29-1	TRBJ2-4	CSVESAKNIQYF
TRBV6-5	TRBJ2-1	CASSYTPTSGINNEQFF
TRBV6-2/TRBV6-3	TRBJ2-7	CASSYPGRIYEQYF
TRBV6-4	TRBJ2-3	CASSDGGMTDTQYF
TRBV11-2	TRBJ2-3	CASSLGNGPDTQYF
TRBV30	TRBJ2-7	CAWSVWIGQGWNEQYF
TRBV6-5	TRBJ2-2	CASSPTTVGTGELFF
TRBV19	TRBJ2-7	CATQATTGFEQYF
TRBV12-3/TRBV12-4	TRBJ2-1	CASSPGQGSSYNEQFF
TRBV11-1	TRBJ2-7	CASSLRWGGDEQYF
TRBV6-6	TRBJ2-2	CASSYGGAGTGELFF
TRBV12-3/TRBV12-4	TRBJ2-1	CASSVGPTYNEQFF
TRBV29-1	TRBJ2-5	CSGTQRALQDTQYF
TRBV18	TRBJ1-3	CASSPLYFDVSGNTIYF
TRBV7-2	TRBJ2-4	CASSSLAGLDIQYF
TRBV6-1	TRBJ2-2	CASSAAVTNTGELFF
TRBV9	TRBJ1-1	CASSTTNTEAFF
TRBV20-1	TRBJ1-1	CSARGGQDTEAFF
TRBV11-2	TRBJ2-1	CASSPTGGNEQFF
TRBV4-3	TRBJ2-7	CASSQDLDTYEQYF
TRBV20-1	TRBJ2-3	CSARLENTDTQYF
TRBV7-9	TRBJ1-4	CASSARDEDEKLFF
TRBV15	TRBJ2-7	CATSDGGTYEQYF
TRBV9	TRBJ1-1	CASSPNPCTGGTEAFF
TRBV28	TRBJ2-2	CASSYLDITNTGELFF
TRBV20-1	TRBJ2-7	CSARGTGGPYEQYF
TRBV12-3/TRBV12-4	TRBJ2-7	CASSLVGHEQYF
TRBV7-9	TRBJ2-1	CASSSPDGNEQFF
TRBV20-1	TRBJ2-7	CSARDRGEYEQYF
TRBV7-9	TRBJ2-2	CASSQGTGELFF
TRBV2	TRBJ2-6	CASSEFLPGQVSSGANVLTF
TRBV7-9	TRBJ2-1	CASSLLAGETYNEQFF
TRBV6-1	TRBJ1-4	CATRQGRATNEKLFF
TRBV3-1	TRBJ1-2	CASSQEVQGAYGYTF
TRBV29-1	TRBJ2-2	CSGRTDTGELFF
TRBV29-1	TRBJ2-2	CSVVDNTGELFF
TRBV28	TRBJ2-3	CASSFPTKTDTQYF